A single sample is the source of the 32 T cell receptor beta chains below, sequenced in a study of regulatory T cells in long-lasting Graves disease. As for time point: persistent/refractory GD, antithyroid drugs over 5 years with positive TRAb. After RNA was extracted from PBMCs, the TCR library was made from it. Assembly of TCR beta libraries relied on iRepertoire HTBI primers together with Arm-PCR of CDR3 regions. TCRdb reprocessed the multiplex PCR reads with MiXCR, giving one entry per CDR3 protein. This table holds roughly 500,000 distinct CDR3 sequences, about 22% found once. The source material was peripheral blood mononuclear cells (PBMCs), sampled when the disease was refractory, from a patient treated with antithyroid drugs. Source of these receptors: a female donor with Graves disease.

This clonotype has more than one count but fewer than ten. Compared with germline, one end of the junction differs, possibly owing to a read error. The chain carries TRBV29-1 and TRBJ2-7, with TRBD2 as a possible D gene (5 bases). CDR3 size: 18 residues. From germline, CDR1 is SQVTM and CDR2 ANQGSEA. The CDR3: CSVCSAGEIGLSSHEQYF. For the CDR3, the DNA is TGCAGCGTGTGTAGCGCGGGCGAGATAGGACTCAGCTCCCACGAGCAGTACTTC.

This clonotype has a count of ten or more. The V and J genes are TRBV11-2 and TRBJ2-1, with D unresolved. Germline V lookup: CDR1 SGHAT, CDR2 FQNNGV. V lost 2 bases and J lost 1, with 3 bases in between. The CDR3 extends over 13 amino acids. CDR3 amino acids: CASSLPSYNEQFF. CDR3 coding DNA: TGTGCCAGCAGCTTACCATCCTACAATGAGCAGTTCTTC.

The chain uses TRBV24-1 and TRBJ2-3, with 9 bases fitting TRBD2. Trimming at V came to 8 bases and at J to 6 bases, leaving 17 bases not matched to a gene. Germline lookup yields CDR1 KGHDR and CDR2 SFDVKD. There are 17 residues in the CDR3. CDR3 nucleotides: TGTGCCACCAAGGTGTTAGCGGGAGAGAGGGCCAGGGATACGCAGTATTTT. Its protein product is CATKVLAGERARDTQYF.

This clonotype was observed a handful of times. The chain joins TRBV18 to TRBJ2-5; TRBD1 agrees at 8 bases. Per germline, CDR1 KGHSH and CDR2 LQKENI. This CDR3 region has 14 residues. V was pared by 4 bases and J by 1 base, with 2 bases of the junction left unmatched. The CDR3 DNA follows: TGTGCCAGCTCACAGGACAGGGTCCAAGAGACCCAGTACTTC. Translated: CASSQDRVQETQYF.

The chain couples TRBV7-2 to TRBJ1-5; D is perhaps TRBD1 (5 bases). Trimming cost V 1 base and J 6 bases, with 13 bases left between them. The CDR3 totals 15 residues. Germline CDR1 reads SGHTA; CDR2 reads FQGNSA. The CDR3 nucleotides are TGTGCCAGCAGCTTAGGGTGGGGGGGAACTCAGCCCCAGCATTTT. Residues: CASSLGWGGTQPQHF.

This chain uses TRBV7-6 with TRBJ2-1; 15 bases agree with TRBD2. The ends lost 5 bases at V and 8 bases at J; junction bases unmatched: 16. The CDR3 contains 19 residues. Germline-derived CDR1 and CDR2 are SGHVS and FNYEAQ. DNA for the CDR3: TGTGCCAGCAGCCGGACTAGCGGGGGGGCTCTTCATGCTCTGGATGAGCAGTTCTTC. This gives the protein CASSRTSGGALHALDEQFF.

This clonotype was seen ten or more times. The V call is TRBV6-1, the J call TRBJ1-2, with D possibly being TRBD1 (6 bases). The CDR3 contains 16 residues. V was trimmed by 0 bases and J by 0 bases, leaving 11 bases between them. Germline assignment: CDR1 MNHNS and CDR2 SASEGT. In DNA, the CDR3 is TGTGCCAGCAGTGAAGCAACGGGGGCCCCTAACTATGGCTACACCTTC. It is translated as CASSEATGAPNYGYTF.

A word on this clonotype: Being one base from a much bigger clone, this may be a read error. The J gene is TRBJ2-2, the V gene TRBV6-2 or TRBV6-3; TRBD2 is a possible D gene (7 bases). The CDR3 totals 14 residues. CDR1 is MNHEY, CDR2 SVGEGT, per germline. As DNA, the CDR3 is TGTGCCAGCAGTTACTCGGGGGGGGCCGGGGAGCTGCTTTTT. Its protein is CASSYSGGAGELLF.

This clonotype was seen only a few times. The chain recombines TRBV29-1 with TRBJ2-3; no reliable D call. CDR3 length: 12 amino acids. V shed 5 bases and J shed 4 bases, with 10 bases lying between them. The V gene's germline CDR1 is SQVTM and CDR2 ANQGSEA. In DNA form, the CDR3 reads TGCAGCGTTCCGTCTGGGCCAGATACGCAGTATTTT. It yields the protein CSVPSGPDTQYF.

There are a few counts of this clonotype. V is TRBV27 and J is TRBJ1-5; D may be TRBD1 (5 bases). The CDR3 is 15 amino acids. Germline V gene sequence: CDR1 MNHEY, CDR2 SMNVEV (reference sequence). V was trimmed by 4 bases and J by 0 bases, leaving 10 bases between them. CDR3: CASSSGGHSNQPQHF. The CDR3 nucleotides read TGTGCCAGCAGTTCCGGGGGTCATAGCAATCAGCCCCAGCATTTT.

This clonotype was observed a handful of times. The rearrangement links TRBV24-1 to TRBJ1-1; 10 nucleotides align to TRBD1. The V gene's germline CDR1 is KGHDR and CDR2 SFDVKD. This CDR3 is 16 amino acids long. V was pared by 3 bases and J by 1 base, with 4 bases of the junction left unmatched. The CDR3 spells CATSDRTGGGNTEAFF. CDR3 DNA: TGTGCCACCAGTGATCGGACAGGGGGTGGGAACACTGAAGCTTTCTTT.

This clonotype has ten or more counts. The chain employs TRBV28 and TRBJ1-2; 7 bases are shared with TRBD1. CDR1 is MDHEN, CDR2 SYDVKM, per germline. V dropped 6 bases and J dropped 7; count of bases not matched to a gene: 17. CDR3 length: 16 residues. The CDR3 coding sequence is TGTGCCAGCAGCCAATCTCCGGGACAGCCAGTAGGTGGCTACACCTTC. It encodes CASSQSPGQPVGGYTF.

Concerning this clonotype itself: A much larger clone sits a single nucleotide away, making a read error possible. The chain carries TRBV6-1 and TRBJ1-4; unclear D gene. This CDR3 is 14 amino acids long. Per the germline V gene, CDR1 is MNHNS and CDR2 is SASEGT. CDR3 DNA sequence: TGTGCCAGCAGCGCCCCGGGTCCTCAGGAAAGACTGTTTTTT. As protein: CASSAPGPQERLFF.

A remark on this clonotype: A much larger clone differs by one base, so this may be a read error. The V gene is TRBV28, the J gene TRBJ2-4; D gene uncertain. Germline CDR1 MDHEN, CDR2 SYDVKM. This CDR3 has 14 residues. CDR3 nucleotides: TGTGCCGGCAGCCCCCCGGGCGGAACGGGCATTCAGTACTTC. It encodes CAGSPPGGTGIQYF.

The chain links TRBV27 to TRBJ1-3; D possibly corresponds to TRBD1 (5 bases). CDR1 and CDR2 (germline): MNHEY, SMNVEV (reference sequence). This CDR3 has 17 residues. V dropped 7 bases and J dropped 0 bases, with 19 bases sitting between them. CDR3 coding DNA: TGTGCCAGCATGAGGGAAGGAGGGGTGTACTCTGGAAACACCATATATTTT. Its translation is CASMREGGVYSGNTIYF.

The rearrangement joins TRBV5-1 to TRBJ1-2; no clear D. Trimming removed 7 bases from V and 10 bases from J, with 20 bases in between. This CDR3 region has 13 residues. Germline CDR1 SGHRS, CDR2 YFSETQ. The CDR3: CASAPQVDSDYTF. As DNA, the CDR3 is TGCGCCAGCGCACCGCAGGTGGACTCGGACTACACCTTC.

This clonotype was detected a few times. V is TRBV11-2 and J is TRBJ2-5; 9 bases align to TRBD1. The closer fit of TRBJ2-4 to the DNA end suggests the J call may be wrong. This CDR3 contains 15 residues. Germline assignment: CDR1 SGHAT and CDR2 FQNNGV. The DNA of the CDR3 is TGTGCCAGCAGCACCGGGACAGGGTCTACGAACATTCAGTACTTC. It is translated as CASSTGTGSTNIQYF.

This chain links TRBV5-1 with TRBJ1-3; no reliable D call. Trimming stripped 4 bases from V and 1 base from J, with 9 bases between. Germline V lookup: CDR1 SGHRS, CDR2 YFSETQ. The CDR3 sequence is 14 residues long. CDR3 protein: CASSPEPSGNTIYF. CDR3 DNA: TGCGCCAGCAGCCCTGAACCTTCTGGAAACACCATATATTTT.

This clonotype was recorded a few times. As DNA, the CDR3 is TGCGCCAGCAGCATCGGTTCGGGGGAGACCCAGTACTTC. Translating gives CASSIGSGETQYF. This chain links TRBV5-1 with TRBJ2-5; possibly TRBD2 for D (5 bases). The germline gives CDR1 SGHRS, CDR2 YFSETQ. The V gene lost 4 bases and the J gene lost 5 bases, with 12 bases spanning the gap. The CDR3 totals 13 residues.

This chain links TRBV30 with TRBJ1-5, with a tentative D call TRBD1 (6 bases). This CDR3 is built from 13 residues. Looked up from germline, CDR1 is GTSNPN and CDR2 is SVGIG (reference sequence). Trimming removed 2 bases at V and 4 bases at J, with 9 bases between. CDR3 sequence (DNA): TGTGCCTGGAGTATCCAGGGGAATCAGCCCCAGCATTTT. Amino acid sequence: CAWSIQGNQPQHF. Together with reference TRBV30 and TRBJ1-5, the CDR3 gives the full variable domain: SQTIHQWPATLVQPVGSPLSLECTVEGTSNPNLYWYRQAAGRGLQLLFYSVGIGQISSEVPQNLSASRPQDRQFILSSKKLLLSDSGFYLCAWSIQGNQPQHFGDGTRLSIL.

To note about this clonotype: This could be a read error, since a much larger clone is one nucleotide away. The CDR3 sequence: CATGRGRGLYEQYF. In nucleotides, the CDR3 is TGTGCCACCGGCAGAGGAAGGGGGCTGTACGAGCAGTACTTC. V gene TRBV15 combines with J gene TRBJ2-7; 7 nucleotides align to TRBD1. The CDR3 covers 14 residues. Germline CDR1 reads LNHNV; CDR2 reads YYDKDF (reference sequence). Full variable domain (missing parts from reference TRBV15 and TRBJ2-7): DAMVIQNPRYQVTQFGKPVTLSCSQTLNHNVMYWYQQKSSQAPKLLFHYYDKDFNNEADTPDNFQSRRPNTSFCFLDIRSPGLGDTAMYLCATGRGRGLYEQYFGPGTRLTVT.

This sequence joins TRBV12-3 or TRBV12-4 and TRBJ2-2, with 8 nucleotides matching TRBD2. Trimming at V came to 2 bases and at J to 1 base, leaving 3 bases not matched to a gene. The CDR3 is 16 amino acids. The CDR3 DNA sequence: TGTGCCAGCAGTTTAAGTCTAGCGGGGAACACCGGGGAGCTGTTTTTT. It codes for CASSLSLAGNTGELFF.

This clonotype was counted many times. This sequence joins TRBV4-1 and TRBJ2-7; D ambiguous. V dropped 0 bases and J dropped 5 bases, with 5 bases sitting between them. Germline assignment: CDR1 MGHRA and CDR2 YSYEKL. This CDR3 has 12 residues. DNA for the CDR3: TGCGCCAGCAGCCAAGATGCCAACGAGCAGTACTTC. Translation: CASSQDANEQYF.

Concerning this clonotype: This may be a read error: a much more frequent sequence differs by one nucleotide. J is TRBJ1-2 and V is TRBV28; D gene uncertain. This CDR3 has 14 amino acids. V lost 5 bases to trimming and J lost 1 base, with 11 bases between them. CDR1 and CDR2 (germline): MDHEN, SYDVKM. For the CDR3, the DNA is TGTGCCAGCAGTCTTCTTGACGGTAACTATGGCTACACCTTC. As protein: CASSLLDGNYGYTF.

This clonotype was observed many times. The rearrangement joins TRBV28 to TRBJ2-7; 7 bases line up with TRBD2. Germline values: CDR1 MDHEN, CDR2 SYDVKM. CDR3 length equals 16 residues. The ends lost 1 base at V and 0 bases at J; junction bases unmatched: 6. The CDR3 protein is CASSLSLAAPSYEQYF. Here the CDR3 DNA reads TGTGCCAGCAGTTTATCGCTAGCGGCGCCCTCCTACGAGCAGTACTTC.

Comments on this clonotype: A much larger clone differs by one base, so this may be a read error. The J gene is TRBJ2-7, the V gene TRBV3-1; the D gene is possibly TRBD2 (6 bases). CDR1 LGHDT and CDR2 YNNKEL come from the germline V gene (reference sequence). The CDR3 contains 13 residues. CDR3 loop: CDSSPTRAGEQYF. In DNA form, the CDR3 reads TGTGACAGCAGCCCAACGAGGGCGGGGGAGCAGTACTTC.

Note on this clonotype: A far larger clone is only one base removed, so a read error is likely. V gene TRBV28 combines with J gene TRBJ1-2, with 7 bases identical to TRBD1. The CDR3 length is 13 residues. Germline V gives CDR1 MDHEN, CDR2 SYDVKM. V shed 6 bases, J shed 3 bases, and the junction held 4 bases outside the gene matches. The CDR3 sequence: CASRSGTDYGYTF. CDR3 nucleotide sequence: TGTGCCAGCAGATCCGGGACAGACTATGGCTACACCTTC.

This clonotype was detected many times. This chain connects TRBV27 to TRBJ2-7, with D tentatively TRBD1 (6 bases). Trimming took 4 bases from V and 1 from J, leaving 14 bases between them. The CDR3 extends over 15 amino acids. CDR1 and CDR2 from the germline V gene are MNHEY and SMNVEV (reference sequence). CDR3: CASSSQGRMSYEQYF. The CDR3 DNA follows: TGTGCCAGCAGTTCACAGGGCCGCATGTCCTACGAGCAGTACTTC.

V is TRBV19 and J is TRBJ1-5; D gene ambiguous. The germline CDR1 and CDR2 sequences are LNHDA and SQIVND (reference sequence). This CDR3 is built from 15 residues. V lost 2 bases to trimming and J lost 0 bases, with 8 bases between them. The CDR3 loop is CASSISAYSNQPQHF. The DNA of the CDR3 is TGTGCCAGTAGTATATCGGCTTATAGCAATCAGCCCCAGCATTTT.

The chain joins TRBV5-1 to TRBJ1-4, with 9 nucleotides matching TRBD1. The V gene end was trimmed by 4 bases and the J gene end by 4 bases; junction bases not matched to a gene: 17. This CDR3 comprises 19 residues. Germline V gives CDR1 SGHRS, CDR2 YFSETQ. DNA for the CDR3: TGCGCCAGCAGCCCCATTGGTGGGACAGGGAGCCTCCTTAATGAAAAACTGTTTTTT. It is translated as CASSPIGGTGSLLNEKLFF.

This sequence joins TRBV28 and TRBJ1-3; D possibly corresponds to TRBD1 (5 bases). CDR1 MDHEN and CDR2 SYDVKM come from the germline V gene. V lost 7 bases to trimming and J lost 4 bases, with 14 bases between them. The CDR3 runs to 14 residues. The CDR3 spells CASKDSTPGNTIYF. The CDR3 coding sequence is TGTGCCAGCAAAGACAGTACACCCGGAAACACCATATATTTT.

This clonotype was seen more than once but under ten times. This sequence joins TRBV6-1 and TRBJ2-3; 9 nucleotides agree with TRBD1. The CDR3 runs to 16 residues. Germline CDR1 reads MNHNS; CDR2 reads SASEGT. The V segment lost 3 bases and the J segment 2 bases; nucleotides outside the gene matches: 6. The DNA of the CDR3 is TGTGCCAGCAGTGATGGACAGGGGACTTTCACAGATACGCAGTATTTT. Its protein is CASSDGQGTFTDTQYF.